This T cell receptor (beta chain) was obtained from a study of T cell changes during pregnancy in multiple sclerosis. This CDR3 spans 15 amino acids. The trim removed 5 bases at V and 8 bases at J, leaving 4 bases unmatched. The germline CDR1 and CDR2 sequences are SEHNR and FQNEAQ (reference sequence). In this sample, this clone turned up a few times. This table comes from immunoSEQ multiplex PCR, and its TCRdb copy is limited to in-frame clones, with some not included. The sample gives about 60,000 clones, 75% to 95% of which show up once; about 0.5% is in the top ten. The origin of this receptor is a female donor in good health, enrolled as a control in a pregnancy study. The V gene is TRBV7-9, the J gene TRBJ1-6; 12 bases map to TRBD1. The sequenced sample was CD4+ T cells from peripheral blood mononuclear cells, obtained after pregnancy. The CDR3 nucleotides read TGTGCCAGCAGCGATGGGACAGGGGGCTATTCACCCCTCCACTTT. As protein: CASSDGTGGYSPLHF. Full variable domain (outside the CDR3, taken from reference TRBV7-9 and TRBJ1-6): DTGVSQNPRHKITKRGQNVTFRCDPISEHNRLYWYRQTLGQGPEFLTYFQNEAQLEKSRLLSDRFSAERPKGSFSTLEIQRTEQGDSAMYLCASSDGTGGYSPLHFGNGTRLTVT.